The TCR beta chain under discussion was sequenced for a study of blood T cells in healthy people across ages (dated by TCRdb to 2015 to 2017). At the level of the whole study: Template switching captured roughly one uniquely barcoded TCR beta cDNA molecule per two T cells in model experiments. Using deep sequencing normalized with unique cDNA molecular identifiers, the study measured how TCR beta repertoire diversity changes with age. The donors were divided into four age groups: young (average around 16 years), middle-aged (under 40), aged (about 61) and long-lived (more than 75). To avoid experimental bias, donors of different ages were distributed randomly across sequencing lanes. Using the same blood draw, the study looked at two additional independent replicas of 1 million unique cDNA reads for two donors, one aged 18 to 29 and the other aged 80 or older. Study-level results and caveats: The long-lived group showed more naive CD4+ T cells, fewer expanded clones and increased TCR diversity than the aged group, suggesting age selection. A strong correlation was found between observed TCR beta diversity and the percentage of naive T cells measured by flow cytometry. Conclusive comparison of naive and antigen-experienced compartments was prevented by the profiling of bulk unsorted PBMCs. As age increased, observed TCR beta diversity per million T cells dropped in a roughly linear way, and a significant reduction was already evident by age 40. Estimates of total diversity from one million sequenced T cells were regarded as lower bounds and underestimates. The CMV infection status of donors was not known, potentially confounding age-related changes in expanded clonotypes.

For CDR1 and CDR2, the germline V gene lists SGHDT and YYEEEE. CDR3 length: 16 amino acids, cysteine to phenylalanine. The retained sequence is limited to the CDR3, 48 bases, with the frame set at the first base. Germline trimming: 0 bases from V, 1 base from J; junction bases outside gene matches: 1. The donors were 40 or so Caucasian individuals from Russia, aged about 6 to 95 years, who were systemically healthy. Each donor gave 8 to 10 milliliters of peripheral blood, drawn into EDTA-treated Vacutainer tubes. Ficoll-Paque density-gradient centrifugation was used to isolate PBMCs, with at least 6.5 million per sample. Total RNA, at least 5 micrograms per sample, was extracted from PBMCs with Trizol reagent. The percentages of naive CD45RAhigh/CD27high T cells were determined by flow cytometry on a PBMC aliquot from every donor. Library prep was done by 5' RACE. The sequencer listed for this sample is Illumina HiSeq 2500. A second PCR of roughly 7 to 11 cycles was performed with a sample-barcoded 5' primer and a J-beta primer mix. Each TCR beta cDNA molecule received a unique molecular identifier from a template-switch 5' adaptor carrying 12 random nucleotides. Each sample yielded at least 3 million CDR3-containing paired-end reads. First-strand cDNA was synthesized from all RNA with the Mint cDNA synthesis kit, primed by a TRBC-specific oligonucleotide. Following uracil-DNA glycosylase treatment, all cDNA underwent a first 18-cycle PCR with the universal primers M1SS and BC2_uni_R. Turning to the authors' computational methods: For normalization, 1 million high-quality reads, each with a distinct molecular identifier, were randomly selected from each sample. Reads sharing molecular identifiers were discarded rather than binned into consensus sequences. MiTCR, run with a Q25 quality threshold and the strictest error-elimination algorithm, handled CDR3 identification, clonotype clustering and error correction. A nonparametric unseen species model with Euler transformation was used to estimate lower-bound total TCR beta diversity. The public reads were quality trimmed at Q25 with fastp and then assembled into clones with MiXCR by TCRdb, keeping productive beta chains. Entries are consolidated by CDR3 protein sequence, retaining the most common genes and DNA. TCRdb's processing, not the authors', yielded these V and J calls. This sample gives 1.5 million to 2 million distinct CDR3 sequences in total; about 50% of them show up just once. Approximately 2.1% of the sample is in the top ten clones.

As regards this clonotype: This clone's antigen is unknown. It has no much larger one-base neighbor in the sample; base qualities were not kept.

Sequenced sample: blood. This TCR was recovered from a middle-aged woman in good health. The sequence links TRBV5-6 to TRBJ2-1, with 10 bases matching TRBD1. Read as DNA, the sequence is TGTGCCAGCAGCTTGGGACAGGGGGCTTCCTACAATGAGCAGTTCTTC. This gives the protein CASSLGQGASYNEQFF.